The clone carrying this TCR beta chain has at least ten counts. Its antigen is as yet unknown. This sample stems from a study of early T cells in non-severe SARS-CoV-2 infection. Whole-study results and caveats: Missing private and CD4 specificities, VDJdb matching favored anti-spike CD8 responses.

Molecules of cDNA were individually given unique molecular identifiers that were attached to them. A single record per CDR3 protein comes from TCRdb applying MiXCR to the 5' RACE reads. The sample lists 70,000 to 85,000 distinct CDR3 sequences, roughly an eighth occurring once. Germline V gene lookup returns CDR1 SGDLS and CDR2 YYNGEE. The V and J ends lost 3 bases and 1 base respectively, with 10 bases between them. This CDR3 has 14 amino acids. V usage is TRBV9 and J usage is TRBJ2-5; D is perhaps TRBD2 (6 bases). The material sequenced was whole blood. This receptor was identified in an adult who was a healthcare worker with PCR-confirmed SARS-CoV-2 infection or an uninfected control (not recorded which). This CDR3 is CASSAGLIQETQYF. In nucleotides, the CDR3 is TGTGCCAGCAGCGCGGGACTGATCCAAGAGACCCAGTACTTC. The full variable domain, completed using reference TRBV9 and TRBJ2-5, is DSGVTQTPKHLITATGQRVTLRCSPRSGDLSVYWYQQSLDQGLQFLIQYYNGEERAKGNILERFSAQQFPDLHSELNLSSLELGDSALYFCASSAGLIQETQYFGPGTRLLVL.